The 29 T cell receptor beta chains listed next were all sequenced from one sample in a study of shared clonotypes between healthy human individuals (TCRdb year 2020). The library was prepared using the immunoSEQ multiplex PCR assay. What TCRdb holds here is the immuneACCESS table cut down to in-frame rearrangements. Part of the clones is not present; checked against another copy, under half of the missing clones reflect an unresolved V gene, and the others are unexplained. The sample includes just over 2,000,000 clones, with about 95% observed a single time. The ten largest clones represent 1% to 1.3% of the sample. CD8 naive samples were obtained by positive selection for CCR7 among CD45RO-negative cells, yielding a CD45RA+CCR7+ population from which TemRA cells were excluded. Sequenced input: naive CD8+ T cells sorted from blood. According to the study, the label for this sample's cell subset or site signals: CD45RA+CCR7+. Receptors originate from a man between 18 and 35 years old in good health.

Remarks on this clone: Distinct nucleotide sequences in the sample also encode this CDR3. The V call is TRBV5-6, the J call TRBJ2-7, with no clear D. The V gene lost 0 bases and the J gene lost 4 bases, with 5 bases spanning the gap. The CDR3 sequence is 12 residues long. The germline V gene has CDR1 SGHDT and CDR2 YYEEEE. CDR3 region: CASSLVGYEQYF. CDR3 in DNA: TGTGCCAGCAGCTTGGTTGGGTACGAGCAGTACTTC.

The CDR3, as DNA: TGCGCCAGCAGCCAGATTTGGGTAACAGGGGAGGACGGGGAGCTGTTTTTT. It codes for CASSQIWVTGEDGELFF. This chain links TRBV4-3 with TRBJ2-2, with D maybe TRBD1 (7 bases). Germline assignment: CDR1 LGHNA and CDR2 YSLEER. V shed 3 bases and J shed 7 bases, with 21 bases lying between them. This CDR3 region has 17 residues.

This rearrangement joins TRBV30 to TRBJ2-7; 7 bases align to TRBD1. Germline CDR1 and CDR2: GTSNPN and SVGIG (reference sequence). The V segment lost 2 bases and the J segment 3 bases; nucleotides outside the gene matches: 4. CDR3 length equals 13 residues. The CDR3 spells CAWSTGTDYEQYF. The CDR3 nucleotides are TGTGCCTGGAGTACGGGGACAGACTACGAGCAGTACTTC. Filled out from reference TRBV30 and TRBJ2-7, the complete variable domain reads SQTIHQWPATLVQPVGSPLSLECTVEGTSNPNLYWYRQAAGRGLQLLFYSVGIGQISSEVPQNLSASRPQDRQFILSSKKLLLSDSGFYLCAWSTGTDYEQYFGPGTRLTVT.

This clone was seen a single time. The V gene is TRBV7-6, the J gene TRBJ1-2; 11 bases agree with TRBD1. With 5 bases clipped from V and 8 bases from J, the junction kept 13 bases outside the gene matches. The CDR3 runs 16 residues. From germline, CDR1 is SGHVS and CDR2 FNYEAQ. In nucleotides, the CDR3 is TGTGCCAGCAGCATTTGGGGAGGACAGGGGGCGGTGGGCTACACCTTC. Its translation is CASSIWGGQGAVGYTF.

This sequence joins TRBV27 and TRBJ2-1; 7 nucleotides align to TRBD1. The CDR3 loop spans 15 amino acids. The V segment lost 4 bases and the J segment 0 bases; nucleotides outside the gene matches: 3. The germline gives CDR1 MNHEY, CDR2 SMNVEV (reference sequence). Here the CDR3 reads CASSYRGSSYNEQFF. The CDR3 nucleotides read TGTGCCAGCAGTTACAGGGGTAGCTCCTACAATGAGCAGTTCTTC.

The V and J genes are TRBV5-1 and TRBJ2-3; D gene unclear. The CDR3 is 13 residues long. In germline, CDR1 is SGHRS, CDR2 YFSETQ. V lost 0 bases and J 4 bases, leaving 6 bases between the germline ends. CDR3 nucleotide sequence: TGCGCCAGCAGCTTGGGGTCACCAGATACGCAGTATTTT. Amino acids: CASSLGSPDTQYF.

V usage is TRBV9 and J usage is TRBJ2-6; D ambiguous. This CDR3 has 13 amino acids. V lost 6 bases, J lost 1 base, and 5 bases lay in between. Germline-derived CDR1 and CDR2 are SGDLS and YYNGEE. Here the CDR3 DNA reads TGTGCCAGCAAGGGTTCTGGGGCCAACGTCCTGACTTTC. Translating gives CASKGSGANVLTF.

V gene TRBV5-1 combines with J gene TRBJ1-6; D gene ambiguous. This CDR3 region has 13 residues. V shed 1 base and J shed 10 bases, with 9 bases lying between them. CDR1 and CDR2 (germline): SGHRS, YFSETQ. Written as DNA, the CDR3 is TGCGCCAGCAGCTTGTCCTTAGAGTCACCCCTCCACTTT. It is translated as CASSLSLESPLHF.

The chain links TRBV6-1 to TRBJ1-5; 7 bases are a match to TRBD1. The CDR3 is made up of 17 amino acids. CDR1 and CDR2 (germline): MNHNS, SASEGT. V was clipped by 3 bases and J by 2 bases; unmatched bases: 10. The CDR3 DNA follows: TGTGCCAGCAGTGAGGGACAGCAGCTTTGGGGCAATCAGCCCCAGCATTTT. It codes for CASSEGQQLWGNQPQHF.

The V and J genes are TRBV27 and TRBJ2-7; 7 bases line up with TRBD1. V shed 5 bases and J 2 bases; nucleotides not matched to a gene: 9. The CDR3 contains 15 residues. Looked up from germline, CDR1 is MNHEY and CDR2 is SMNVEV (reference sequence). The CDR3: CASSVKGAGAYEQYF. The CDR3 region has the DNA TGTGCCAGCAGTGTCAAGGGGGCTGGTGCCTACGAGCAGTACTTC.

With regard to this clone: The sample has other DNA sequences that encode this CDR3 too. This sequence joins TRBV6-5 and TRBJ1-1, with D perhaps matching TRBD1 (5 bases). The V end was cut by 2 bases, the J end by 4 bases, with 8 bases between. The CDR3 has 13 residues. Germline V gene sequence: CDR1 MNHEY, CDR2 SVGAGI. The CDR3 DNA follows: TGTGCCAGCAGTTACACGAGGGGCACTGAAGCTTTCTTT. Protein: CASSYTRGTEAFF.

The V gene is TRBV9, the J gene TRBJ2-7, with 8 bases matching TRBD1. The germline V gene encodes CDR1 SGDLS and CDR2 YYNGEE. The V segment lost 0 bases and the J segment 7 bases; nucleotides outside the gene matches: 9. The CDR3 is 15 amino acids. CDR3 residues: CASSVGFGQGLEQYF. DNA of the CDR3: TGTGCCAGCAGCGTAGGTTTCGGACAGGGATTGGAGCAGTACTTC.

To note about this clone: Other DNA variants within this sample encode the same CDR3. The V gene is TRBV19, the J gene TRBJ1-5; no definite D call. CDR3 length: 14 residues. Trimming pared 6 bases from V and 2 bases from J, leaving 11 bases between. Germline V gene lookup returns CDR1 LNHDA and CDR2 SQIVND (reference sequence). The CDR3 here is CASRWGEGNQPQHF. The CDR3 DNA sequence: TGTGCCAGTAGATGGGGAGAGGGCAATCAGCCCCAGCATTTT.

This clone occurred a few times. A much more abundant neighbour one base away suggests this may be a read error. Because it lacks the conserved phenylalanine or tryptophan at the end, this CDR3 is likely a read error. V gene TRBV30 combines with J gene TRBJ1-1; D remains unclear. The germline V gene encodes CDR1 GTSNPN and CDR2 SVGIG (reference sequence). V was cut by 4 bases and J by 5 bases, with 14 bases left in between. The CDR3 has 13 residues. Here the CDR3 DNA reads TGTGCCTGGACCAACGTCGGTCTAACTGAAGCTTTCCTT. Protein product: CAWTNVGLTEAFL.

The CDR3 DNA follows: TGTGCCAGCAGCGAGCCGGGACAGGGATATATAGAGACCCAGTACTTC. Protein product: CASSEPGQGYIETQYF. V usage is TRBV7-9 and J usage is TRBJ2-5; 9 bases match TRBD1. CDR3 length: 16 amino acids. The V segment lost 5 bases and the J segment 4 bases; nucleotides outside the gene matches: 11. From germline, CDR1 is SEHNR and CDR2 FQNEAQ (reference sequence).

This rearrangement joins TRBV28 to TRBJ2-7; 7 bases fit TRBD1. J gave up 5 bases and V 6 bases, and 7 bases lay outside the gene matches. Germline assignment: CDR1 MDHEN and CDR2 SYDVKM. CDR3 length: 13 residues. The CDR3 coding sequence is TGTGCCAGCAGGGCAACAGGGGCTGACGAGCAGTACTTC. It encodes CASRATGADEQYF.

The chain recombines TRBV7-9 with TRBJ2-7; the D is unclear. There are 14 residues in the CDR3. The V gene lost 1 base and the J gene lost 3 bases, with 10 bases spanning the gap. Germline CDR1 and CDR2: SEHNR and FQNEAQ (reference sequence). CDR3 sequence reads: CASSLGISSYEQYF. CDR3 bases: TGTGCCAGCAGCTTAGGAATTAGCAGCTACGAGCAGTACTTC.

This chain links TRBV9 with TRBJ1-2; D uncertain. Per germline, CDR1 SGDLS and CDR2 YYNGEE. The CDR3 is 14 amino acids. V was cut by 0 bases and J by 4 bases, with 10 bases left in between. CDR3 residues: CASSVGSVSYGYTF. The CDR3 coding sequence is TGTGCCAGCAGCGTAGGTTCGGTCTCCTATGGCTACACCTTC. Full variable domain (outside the CDR3, taken from reference TRBV9 and TRBJ1-2): DSGVTQTPKHLITATGQRVTLRCSPRSGDLSVYWYQQSLDQGLQFLIQYYNGEERAKGNILERFSAQQFPDLHSELNLSSLELGDSALYFCASSVGSVSYGYTFGSGTRLTVV.

This clone has only a few counts. Distinct nucleotide sequences in the sample also encode this CDR3. V usage is TRBV5-6 and J usage is TRBJ2-7, with TRBD1 matching 8 bases. The CDR3 covers 15 residues. The germline V gene encodes CDR1 SGHDT and CDR2 YYEEEE. V lost 4 bases, J lost 1 base, and 7 bases stayed unmatched. CDR3 DNA sequence: TGTGCCAGCAGCCCTGCCGGGACAGGTTCCTACGAGCAGTACTTC. Its translation: CASSPAGTGSYEQYF.

The rearrangement links TRBV7-9 to TRBJ2-7; D not resolved. Trimming removed 5 bases at V and 3 bases at J, with 8 bases between. Germline V CDR1 and CDR2: SEHNR, FQNEAQ (reference sequence). There are 12 residues in the CDR3. The CDR3 spells CASSPDHYEQYF. CDR3 bases: TGTGCCAGCAGCCCGGACCACTACGAGCAGTACTTC.

The rearrangement uses TRBV6-6 and TRBJ2-5, with 7 bases aligning to TRBD1. CDR1 is MNHNY, CDR2 SVGAGI, per germline (reference sequence). Trimming removed 5 bases from V and 2 bases from J; junction bases left unmatched: 5. This CDR3 has 14 amino acids. CDR3 residues: CASSDDRVQETQYF. CDR3 nucleotide sequence: TGTGCCAGCAGTGATGACAGGGTGCAAGAGACCCAGTACTTC.

This chain uses TRBV5-5 with TRBJ2-7; D is ambiguous. Per the germline V gene, CDR1 is SGHKS and CDR2 is YYEKEE (reference sequence). The V end was cut by 1 base, the J end by 7 bases, with 18 bases between. The CDR3 totals 15 residues. As DNA, the CDR3 is TGTGCCAGCAGCTTGTTAGGGCTCGTTATGGGAGAGCAGTACTTC. Amino acids: CASSLLGLVMGEQYF. Combining the CDR3 with reference TRBV5-5 and TRBJ2-7 gives the whole variable domain DAGVTQSPTHLIKTRGQQVTLRCSPISGHKSVSWYQQVLGQGPQFIFQYYEKEERGRGNFPDRFSARQFPNYSSELNVNALLLGDSALYLCASSLLGLVMGEQYFGPGTRLTVT.

The V call is TRBV9, the J call TRBJ1-1, with D maybe TRBD1 (5 bases). The length of the CDR3 is 13 residues. V lost 0 bases and J 6 bases, leaving 9 bases between the germline ends. CDR1 and CDR2 from the germline V gene are SGDLS and YYNGEE. The CDR3 here is CASSVVVGAEAFF. Written as DNA, the CDR3 is TGTGCCAGCAGCGTAGTAGTAGGGGCTGAAGCTTTCTTT.

V usage is TRBV7-8 and J usage is TRBJ2-2; the D is unclear. Trimming removed 3 bases from V and 0 bases from J, with 5 bases in between. The CDR3 loop spans 14 amino acids. The germline V gene encodes CDR1 SGHVS and CDR2 FQNEAQ. CDR3 protein: CASSFSANTGELFF. For the CDR3, the DNA is TGTGCCAGCAGCTTCTCAGCGAACACCGGGGAGCTGTTTTTT.

The rearrangement uses TRBV11-2 and TRBJ2-7; D unresolved. Trimming removed 0 bases at V and 2 bases at J, with 14 bases between. This CDR3 contains 16 residues. The germline V gene has CDR1 SGHAT and CDR2 FQNNGV. Here the CDR3 reads CASSLEGERLTYEQYF. The CDR3 bases are TGTGCCAGCAGCTTAGAAGGAGAGAGGCTTACCTACGAGCAGTACTTC.

Here the CDR3 reads CASSQGPRQAGEAFF. CDR3 DNA: TGCGCCAGCAGCCAAGGGCCAAGACAGGCGGGCGAAGCTTTCTTT. The chain joins TRBV4-1 to TRBJ1-1; D is possibly TRBD1 (6 bases). V was shortened by 1 base and J by 8 bases, with 17 bases between the two germline ends. Looked up from germline, CDR1 is MGHRA and CDR2 is YSYEKL. The CDR3 has 15 amino acids.

The J gene is TRBJ2-7, the V gene TRBV4-1; D possibly matches TRBD1 or TRBD2 (5 bases each). The CDR3 consists of 16 residues. V lost 0 bases, J lost 0 bases, and 12 bases lay in between. Germline CDR1 is MGHRA and CDR2 is YSYEKL. CDR3 protein: CASSQDPTGPSYEQYF. CDR3 bases: TGCGCCAGCAGCCAAGACCCCACGGGGCCCTCCTACGAGCAGTACTTC.

The chain combines TRBV4-2 with TRBJ2-7, with a possible D match to TRBD1 (6 bases). CDR1 and CDR2 from the germline V gene are LGHNA and YNFKEQ. CDR3 length: 17 residues. V was pared by 0 bases and J by 6 bases, with 21 bases between. The CDR3 region is CASSQEPTGNGAIEQYF. The CDR3, as DNA: TGTGCCAGCAGCCAAGAACCCACAGGGAATGGGGCTATCGAGCAGTACTTC.

The genes are TRBV6-1 and TRBJ2-7; 11 nucleotides match TRBD2. CDR3 length: 16 amino acids. Germline V gives CDR1 MNHNS, CDR2 SASEGT. J gave up 3 bases and V 3 bases, and 7 bases lay outside the gene matches. Here the CDR3 reads CASSDWELAGDYEQYF. The CDR3 DNA reads TGTGCCAGCAGTGATTGGGAACTAGCGGGAGACTACGAGCAGTACTTC.